These T cell receptor beta chains were read from a single sample in a study of T-cell reconstitution after alpha-beta-depleted transplantation in children. TCRdb recomputed calls from the PCR reads with MiXCR, one row per CDR3 protein. The sample lists about 210,000 distinct CDR3 sequences; approximately 15% were seen once. The sample was PBMCs, mostly from graft donor cells, taken 360 days after TCRalphabeta/CD19-depleted stem cell transplant. The receptor source for this set is a male patient between 2 and 15 years old who had a stem cell transplant for acute lymphoblastic leukemia, so the T cells may come from the graft donor. CDR3s include the opening cysteine and the closing phenylalanine or tryptophan. Each record gives: CDR3 protein, CDR3 DNA, V gene, J gene, clone size, D gene. The D gene is left open where the match is weak. Size values are once, few and many counts, or a class for expanded clones, and some rows have none.

cdr3_aa: CASRPGGDNQPQHF
cdr3_nt: TGTGCCAGCCGCCCCGGGGGAGACAATCAGCCCCAGCATTTT
v_call: TRBV27
j_call: TRBJ1-5
clone_size: few
d_call: NA

cdr3_aa: CAISYWGPRGDTEAFF
cdr3_nt: TGTGCCATCAGCTATTGGGGCCCGCGGGGAGACACTGAAGCTTTCTTT
v_call: TRBV10-3
j_call: TRBJ1-1
clone_size: few
d_call: NA

cdr3_aa: CASSRGQGFEKLFF
cdr3_nt: TGCGCCAGCAGCCGTGGACAGGGCTTTGAAAAACTGTTTTTT
v_call: TRBV4-3
j_call: TRBJ1-4
clone_size: NA
d_call: TRBD1

cdr3_aa: CASKDEPHLAGFDEQFF
cdr3_nt: TGTGCCAGTAAAGACGAACCCCATCTAGCGGGGTTCGATGAGCAGTTCTTC
v_call: TRBV7-9
j_call: TRBJ2-1
clone_size: NA
d_call: TRBD2

cdr3_aa: CAVSSGTASTDTQYF
cdr3_nt: TGTGCCGTCAGTAGCGGGACGGCTAGCACAGATACGCAGTATTTT
v_call: TRBV10-3
j_call: TRBJ2-3
clone_size: NA
d_call: TRBD2

cdr3_aa: CASSLAPGTGNYGYTF
cdr3_nt: TGTGCCAGCAGCTTAGCCCCAGGGACGGGGAACTATGGCTACACCTTC
v_call: TRBV7-9
j_call: TRBJ1-2
clone_size: NA
d_call: NA

cdr3_aa: CASSPRFLDRQYF
cdr3_nt: TGTGCCAGCAGTCCCCGTTTTCTGGACCGGCAGTATTTT
v_call: TRBV12-3/TRBV12-4
j_call: TRBJ2-3
clone_size: few
d_call: NA

cdr3_aa: CAISESNFPRDTTHGYTF
cdr3_nt: TGTGCCATCAGTGAGTCGAATTTCCCTCGGGATACCACTCATGGCTACACCTTC
v_call: TRBV10-3
j_call: TRBJ1-2
clone_size: NA
d_call: NA

cdr3_aa: CASSPRTANTEAFF
cdr3_nt: TGTGCCAGCTCACCTCGGACAGCGAACACTGAAGCTTTCTTT
v_call: TRBV18
j_call: TRBJ1-1
clone_size: many
d_call: NA

cdr3_aa: CASSLGVHRRWDNKIAGGRYEQYF
cdr3_nt: TGCGCCAGCAGCTTGGGAGTTCATCGGAGGTGGGACAACAAAATAGCGGGGGGGAGATACGAGCAGTACTTC
v_call: TRBV5-1
j_call: TRBJ2-7
clone_size: few
d_call: TRBD2

cdr3_aa: CASSPRQGANEKLFF
cdr3_nt: TGTGCCAGCAGCCCTCGACAGGGGGCAAATGAAAAACTGTTTTTT
v_call: TRBV7-2
j_call: TRBJ1-4
clone_size: few
d_call: TRBD1